This T cell receptor beta chain was sequenced in a study of beta chain features in type 1 diabetes. General study results and limits: All four CD4+ subsets of Type 1 diabetes patients contained TCRB CDR3s that were moderately but significantly shorter.

Expressed TCRB transcripts were sequenced after all isolated RNA was converted to cDNA. Using immunoSEQ multiplex PCR, the repertoire was profiled, and TCRdb retains in-frame clones only, with some absent. Altogether around 140,000 clones are present, roughly 10% being singletons, with the ten largest covering over 0.6%. CDR3 length equals 17 residues. This clone has just a few counts. Its target is unknown. This receptor was taken from a man aged 25 to 45 with type 1 diabetes. The V call is TRBV12-1, the J call TRBJ2-3; TRBD2 was called by the table and not checked on the DNA. TRBV12-1 is described as a pseudogene. The sequencing input was central memory CD4+ T cells from blood. The CDR3 bases are TGTGCCAGCAGCCAACACGGGACTAGCGGGGGGACAGATACGCAGTATTTT. Translated: CASSQHGTSGGTDTQYF.